What follows are 19 T cell receptor beta chains derived from one specimen sequenced in a study of T cell responses to AZD1222 COVID-19 vaccine (dated by TCRdb to the early 2020s). The method behind the library was the immunoSEQ multiplex PCR assay. TCRdb took this table from immuneACCESS and kept in-frame rearrangements with V and J called. Such tables lack part of the clones; where checked against another copy, unresolved V genes explain under half of the gap, and the rest is unexplained. Recorded for this sample are some 140,000 clones; 85% to 95% of them occurred a single time. The top ten clonotypes cover approximately 7% of the sample. The label giving this sample's time point can be read as: about 28 days (+/-7) after the second vaccine dose. The input for sequencing was peripheral blood, taken 28 days after the second AZD1222 dose. The receptors here all came from an adult who received the AZD1222 COVID-19 vaccine.

This clone was counted once. The V gene is TRBV18, the J gene TRBJ2-7; TRBD1 matches at 7 bases. This CDR3 region has 14 residues. Looked up from germline, CDR1 is KGHSH and CDR2 is LQKENI. The V segment lost 1 base and the J segment 5 bases; nucleotides outside the gene matches: 5. CDR3: CASSPQGAPDEQYF. The CDR3 nucleotides read TGTGCCAGCTCACCACAGGGGGCGCCCGACGAGCAGTACTTC.

This clone was found once. A read error may account for a junction end that differs from germline. This chain connects TRBV5-5 to TRBJ1-1, with D unresolved. The CDR3 runs to 12 residues. Germline V gene data show CDR1 as SGHKS and CDR2 as YYEKEE (reference sequence). CDR3 sequence (DNA): TGTGCCAACAGCCTGGGGAACACTGAAGCTTTCTTT. Translating it yields CANSLGNTEAFF. Full variable domain (outside the CDR3, taken from reference TRBV5-5 and TRBJ1-1): DAGVTQSPTHLIKTRGQQVTLRCSPISGHKSVSWYQQVLGQGPQFIFQYYEKEERGRGNFPDRFSARQFPNYSSELNVNALLLGDSALYLCANSLGNTEAFFGQGTRLTVV.

This clone came up a few times. The genes are TRBV29-1 and TRBJ2-5; 7 bases line up with TRBD1. V lost 4 bases, J lost 4 bases, and 9 bases stayed unmatched. The germline V gene has CDR1 SQVTM and CDR2 ANQGSEA. CDR3 length equals 14 residues. The CDR3 reads CSVGTGTAGETQYF. The DNA for the CDR3 is TGCAGCGTTGGAACCGGGACAGCAGGAGAGACCCAGTACTTC.

V usage is TRBV6-2 or TRBV6-3 and J usage is TRBJ1-5; no definite D call. V gave up 3 bases and J gave up 6 bases, with 9 bases separating them. The germline V gene has CDR1 MNHEY and CDR2 SVGEGT. CDR3 length: 13 residues. CDR3 residues: CASSYSGVQPQHF. CDR3 coding DNA: TGTGCCAGCAGTTATAGTGGGGTTCAGCCCCAGCATTTT.

This clone was picked up one time. This sample also contains other DNA sequences that code for the same CDR3. V and J are TRBV30 and TRBJ1-4; tentative D call: TRBD1 (5 bases). The CDR3 loop spans 14 amino acids. The V end lost 0 bases, the J end lost 8 bases, and 13 bases lay between the germline ends. Germline-derived CDR1 and CDR2 are GTSNPN and SVGIG (reference sequence). The CDR3 here is CAWSVGGGGEKLFF. The DNA for the CDR3 is TGTGCCTGGAGTGTAGGCGGGGGGGGAGAAAAACTGTTTTTT.

The V call is TRBV2, the J call TRBJ1-3; D gene unclear. Trimming left V 1 base short and J 1 base short, with 8 bases between. Germline V gene lookup returns CDR1 SNHLY and CDR2 FYNNEI. This CDR3 comprises 15 residues. CDR3 sequence (DNA): TGTGCCAGCAGTGAAGAGTTGCATTCTGGAAACACCATATATTTT. Amino acid sequence: CASSEELHSGNTIYF.

This chain joins TRBV25-1 and TRBJ1-3; D is uncertain. The CDR3 covers 14 residues. Deletions cut 7 bases from V and 3 bases from J, with 13 bases between. The V gene's germline CDR1 is MGHDK and CDR2 SYGVNS. The CDR3 here is CASTASNIGNTIYF. For the CDR3, the DNA is TGTGCCAGCACAGCCTCGAACATTGGAAACACCATATATTTT.

The chain joins TRBV28 to TRBJ2-5; 8 nucleotides match TRBD1. CDR1 and CDR2 from the germline V gene are MDHEN and SYDVKM. Germline trimming cut 3 bases from V and 4 bases from J; bases unmatched to any gene: 10. The CDR3 spans 16 residues. The chain's CDR3 is CASSLLSGQDGETQYF. The CDR3 nucleotides are TGTGCCAGCAGTTTGTTGTCGGGACAGGATGGAGAGACCCAGTACTTC.

The chain couples TRBV12-3 or TRBV12-4 to TRBJ2-3; TRBD2 is a possible D gene (5 bases). CDR3 length: 13 residues. Trimming stripped 8 bases from V and 4 bases from J, with 13 bases between. DNA for the CDR3: TGTGCCAGCGGGCTTGGTAGCGCAGATACGCAGTATTTT. It is translated as CASGLGSADTQYF.

J is TRBJ1-2 and V is TRBV18; TRBD1 aligns across 9 bases. The CDR3 is 15 amino acids. Germline V gene data show CDR1 as KGHSH and CDR2 as LQKENI. V lost 0 bases and J lost 4; bases outside the gene matches: 3. The CDR3 DNA reads as TGTGCCAGCTCACCACCGACAGGGGGAGGCTATGGCTACACCTTC. It codes for CASSPPTGGGYGYTF.

This sequence joins TRBV2 and TRBJ1-5; maybe TRBD1 (5 bases). Germline CDR1 reads SNHLY; CDR2 reads FYNNEI. The ends were cut back, 4 bases at V and 0 bases at J, with 7 bases in the middle. This CDR3 region has 14 residues. The CDR3 nucleotides are TGTGCCAGCAGTGGACAGAATAGCAATCAGCCCCAGCATTTT. Protein product: CASSGQNSNQPQHF.

This CDR3 reads CAWSPGQGYEKLFF. The CDR3 nucleotides are TGTGCCTGGAGCCCGGGACAGGGGTACGAAAAACTGTTTTTT. The rearrangement uses TRBV30 and TRBJ1-4, with 10 bases fitting TRBD1. The CDR3 is 14 residues long. V shed 3 bases and J 8 bases; nucleotides not matched to a gene: 6. Germline loops: CDR1 GTSNPN, CDR2 SVGIG (reference sequence).

The count of this clone is one. The chain uses TRBV4-1 and TRBJ1-2; tentatively, D is TRBD1 (5 bases). The germline V gene encodes CDR1 MGHRA and CDR2 YSYEKL. There are 13 residues in the CDR3. Deletions cut 0 bases from V and 8 bases from J, with 10 bases between. The CDR3: CASSQEGAGGYTF. The CDR3 nucleotides read TGCGCCAGCAGCCAAGAAGGGGCTGGGGGCTACACCTTC.

This chain connects TRBV5-1 to TRBJ1-5, with no clear D. The CDR3 is 14 residues long. The V and J ends lost 2 bases and 1 base respectively, with 7 bases between them. CDR1 and CDR2 (germline): SGHRS, YFSETQ. This chain's CDR3 is CASSFGDSNQPQHF. The CDR3 nucleotides are TGCGCCAGCAGCTTTGGCGACAGCAATCAGCCCCAGCATTTT. The full variable domain, completed using reference TRBV5-1 and TRBJ1-5, is KAGVTQTPRYLIKTRGQQVTLSCSPISGHRSVSWYQQTPGQGLQFLFEYFSETQRNKGNFPGRFSGRQFSNSRSEMNVSTLELGDSALYLCASSFGDSNQPQHFGDGTRLSIL.

The CDR3 spells CASRDRSSYNSPLHF. The CDR3 region has the DNA TGTGCCAGCAGGGACAGGTCCTCCTATAATTCACCCCTCCACTTT. The chain joins TRBV3-1 (or the pseudogene TRBV3-2) to TRBJ1-6; 7 nucleotides match TRBD1. V shed 6 bases and J 0 bases; nucleotides not matched to a gene: 2. The CDR3 totals 15 residues. Germline values: CDR1 LGHDT, CDR2 YNNKEL (reference sequence).

CDR3 bases: TGTGCCAGCCGGATTTCCTGGAACACTGAAGCTTTCTTT. Amino acid sequence: CASRISWNTEAFF. J is TRBJ1-1 and V is TRBV27; D is undetermined. This CDR3 comprises 13 residues. Germline CDR1 and CDR2: MNHEY and SMNVEV (reference sequence). Trimming took 8 bases from V and 1 from J, leaving 11 bases between them.

The chain couples TRBV5-1 to TRBJ2-2; no definite D call. Germline V gives CDR1 SGHRS, CDR2 YFSETQ. The V end lost 3 bases, the J end lost 0 bases, and 12 bases lay between the germline ends. The CDR3 covers 16 residues. CDR3 in amino acids: CASSWAVVSNTGELFF. CDR3 nucleotides: TGCGCCAGCAGCTGGGCGGTGGTTTCGAACACCGGGGAGCTGTTTTTT.

CDR3 protein: CASSLYSYEQYF. CDR3 sequence (DNA): TGTGCCAGCAGCTTATACTCCTACGAGCAGTACTTC. The rearrangement uses TRBV7-9 and TRBJ2-7; D call uncertain. The V end was cut by 2 bases, the J end by 0 bases, with 2 bases between. The germline CDR1 and CDR2 sequences are SEHNR and FQNEAQ (reference sequence). The CDR3 has 12 amino acids.

The chain couples TRBV5-1 to TRBJ2-7, with D unresolved. Germline CDR1 and CDR2: SGHRS and YFSETQ. The CDR3 runs to 12 residues. Trimming shortened V by 2 bases and J by 5 bases, and 8 bases separated the two germline ends. Written as DNA, the CDR3 is TGCGCCAGCAGCTTTGGGGATGACGAGCAGTACTTC. Translated: CASSFGDDEQYF.